This section outlines one TCR beta chain sequence together with its context. Its target is unknown. Isolation of CD8+ and CD4+ T cells was performed negatively, whereas enrichment of TEMRA cells was done by FACS. The source of the sample is a study of CD8 T cells in Susac syndrome. In the study overall: Susac syndrome patients were untreated, on corticosteroids with some adding intravenous immunoglobulin, or on intravenous immunoglobulin only.

Findings of the study overall: CD4+ T cell repertoires in Susac syndrome exhibited no evidence of clonal expansion.

CDR1 and CDR2 (germline): MNHEY, SVGAGI. The V end was cut by 2 bases, the J end by 8 bases, with 10 bases between. The CDR3 contains 14 residues. RNA, at roughly 0.5 to 1 ug, was reverse transcribed with random hexamers. The TCR beta CDR3 was amplified by immunoSEQ multiplex PCR across 54 Vbeta, 13 Jbeta. MiXCR, applied by TCRdb to the immunoSEQ multiplex PCR reads, yields one record per CDR3 protein. The repertoire holds roughly 220,000 distinct CDR3 sequences, over 90% seen once, with 0.15% to 0.2% in the top ten. This sequence originates from a human donor with Susac syndrome. This chain uses TRBV6-5 with TRBJ1-6; weak D call: TRBD1 (5 bases). Material: CD4+ T cells from PBMCs. The CDR3 spells CASSYGTADSPLHF. CDR3 bases: TGTGCCAGCAGTTACGGGACTGCGGATTCACCCCTCCACTTT.